The present T cell receptor (beta chain) was sequenced within a study of CD8+ T cells in alopecia areata. The CDR3 covers 12 residues. Deletions cut 5 bases from V and 0 bases from J, with 5 bases between. Germline-derived CDR1 and CDR2 are SGHTA and FQGNSA. A word on this clone: Its antigen is not identified.

Notes on the study in general: Tofacitinib significantly reduced both scalp clonality and expanded CD8+ clones among the top 100. Affected scalp, especially in alopecia totalis/universalis, had a higher clonality than normal scalp did.

Regarding treatment: oral pan-JAK inhibitor, 5-10 mg twice daily. As the sequencing template, cDNA was produced by extracting RNA and reverse transcribing it. The repertoire was sequenced with immunoSEQ multiplex PCR; TCRdb's copy has only in-frame clones and lacks some. Of 200,000 to 250,000 clones in the sample, approximately 72% were seen once. The V call is TRBV7-2, the J call TRBJ2-7, with D uncertain. This specimen consisted of CD4+ T cells sorted from blood, obtained around week 42, from a patient treated with tofacitinib. This clonotype was sampled from a human donor with alopecia areata. The CDR3 nucleotides are TGTGCCAGCAGCCCGTACTCCTACGAGCAGTACTTC. Residues: CASSPYSYEQYF.